Listed here are 29 T cell receptor beta chains from one sample, sequenced in a study of tissue T cells after allogeneic stem cell transplantation. Time point indicated: mouse harvest day 7 after allogeneic transplant. Mouse grafts combined 10^7 T-cell-depleted bone marrow cells with 10^6 splenic CD5+ T cells. Using immunoSEQ multiplex PCR, the repertoire was profiled, and TCRdb retains in-frame clones only, with some absent. The sample consists of about 3,700 clones, roughly 45% of them appearing once. The sample was lymph node tissue. These receptor sequences come from a female BALB/c mouse given C57BL/6 T cells with graft-versus-host disease after an allogeneic hematopoietic cell transplant.

Concerning this clone: Mouse gene names apply. The sequence runs out 1 residue before the end of the CDR3; the remainder is reconstructed from the germline J gene. The chain uses TRBV13-2 and TRBJ1-1, with D possibly TRBD1 on 5 matching bases. V shed 2 bases and J shed 5 bases, with 10 bases lying between them. The germline CDR1 and CDR2 sequences are NNHNN and SYGAGS (reference sequence). This CDR3 spans 13 amino acids. The chain's CDR3 is CASGDVRATEVFF. Partial CDR3 DNA: TGTGCCAGCGGTGACGTCAGGGCAACAGAAGTCTTC.

As to this clone: All gene names here are mouse names. The CDR3 end falls 1 residue outside the read, so it is completed with the germline J gene. The chain links TRBV23 to TRBJ1-2; TRBD1 is the table's D call, not checked against the DNA. Germline assignment: CDR1 KGHTA and CDR2 FQNQQP. The length of the CDR3 is 13 residues. The CDR3 DNA, read in part, is TGCTCCAGCAGTCAGTCAAGAAACTCCGACTACACC. Translation gives CSSSQSRNSDYT. The full CDR3 reads CSSSQSRNSDYTF.

Concerning this clone itself: Mouse germline and gene names are used. The CDR3 goes on 1 residue after the read ends, and that part is filled in from the germline J gene. The V and J genes are TRBV14 and TRBJ2-3; 11 bases are a match to TRBD2. The CDR3 runs to 13 residues. J gave up 9 bases and V 5 bases, and 5 bases lay outside the gene matches. Per the germline V gene, CDR1 is SGHDT and CDR2 is FRDEAV. This chain's CDR3 is CASSLDWGGTLYF. The CDR3 bases that were read are TGTGCCAGCAGCCTCGACTGGGGGGGGACGCTGTAT.

Comments on this clone: Mouse names are used for the genes. The read comes to an end 1 residue before the CDR3 does, leaving the germline J gene to fill in the end. The chain combines TRBV4 with TRBJ2-7, with 8 bases matching TRBD1. V lost 5 bases to trimming and J lost 4 bases; unmatched junction nucleotides: 1. This CDR3 spans 12 amino acids. Germline V gene sequence: CDR1 LGHDT, CDR2 YNNKQL (reference sequence). CDR3 sequence reads: CASSRTGYEQYF. The CDR3 DNA, read in part, is TGTGCCAGCAGCCGGACAGGGTATGAACAGTAC.

Comment on this clone: Mouse gene names and germline throughout. The missing CDR3 end, 1 residue past where the read stops, is filled in from the germline J gene. V usage is TRBV20 and J usage is TRBJ1-3; D gene ambiguous. Trimming took off 1 base at V and 0 bases at J, with 7 bases between the two ends. The CDR3 is made up of 14 amino acids. Germline CDR1 GFQATS, CDR2 STVNSAI. The CDR3 sequence is CGARAPNSGNTLYF. Incomplete CDR3 DNA: TGTGGTGCTAGGGCGCCGAATTCTGGAAATACGCTCTAT.

This clone has just a few counts. Any gene name here is a mouse gene name. The CDR3 end falls 1 residue outside the read, so it is completed with the germline J gene. The chain links TRBV26 to TRBJ2-7, with a weak D call TRBD1 (5 bases). This CDR3 comprises 12 residues. The germline V gene encodes CDR1 KGHPV and CDR2 FQNQEV (reference sequence). Deletions cut 2 bases from V and 3 bases from J, with 5 bases between. The DNA read from the CDR3 is TGTGCCAGCAGTCTGCAGGGCTATGAACAGTAC. Its translation is CASSLQGYEQY. The CDR3 as a whole reads CASSLQGYEQYF.

A word on this clone: The listed genes are named as in mouse. The CDR3 is cut off 1 residue early in the read; its end comes from the germline J gene. The J gene is TRBJ2-2, the V gene TRBV26, with 8 bases matching TRBD1. Germline assignment: CDR1 KGHPV and CDR2 FQNQEV (reference sequence). This CDR3 contains 14 residues. J gave up 4 bases and V 6 bases, and 4 bases lay outside the gene matches. The CDR3 region is CASRQGGITGQLYF. The sequenced CDR3 bases are TGTGCCAGCAGACAGGGGGGAATCACCGGGCAGCTCTAC.

A remark on this clone: Germline and genes here are mouse. The CDR3 end is not reached by the read, which stops 1 residue before it; the germline J gene fills it in. Different DNA sequences within this sample yield the same CDR3. The rearrangement links TRBV13-1 to TRBJ2-5; 8 bases map to TRBD2. V dropped 2 bases and J dropped 0; count of bases not matched to a gene: 8. Germline CDR1 is NSHNY and CDR2 is SYGAGN. The CDR3 is 17 amino acids. The CDR3: CASSEAGGPFNQDTQYF. The sequenced part of the CDR3 DNA is TGTGCCAGCAGTGAGGCTGGGGGGCCCTTTAACCAAGACACCCAGTAC.

As regards this clone: These gene names are mouse names. The read ends 1 residue before the CDR3 terminus; that terminus is restored from the germline J gene. The V gene is TRBV13-3, the J gene TRBJ2-5, with TRBD2 matching over 9 bases. In germline, CDR1 is NNHDY, CDR2 SYVADS. This CDR3 has 16 residues. V lost 0 bases and J lost 6; bases outside the gene matches: 8. CDR3 loop: CASSDAWGGLRDTQYF. Partial CDR3 DNA: TGTGCCAGCAGTGATGCCTGGGGGGGGCTTCGGGACACCCAGTAC.

A word on this clone: The listed genes are named as in mouse. The CDR3 end falls 1 residue outside the read, so it is completed with the germline J gene. The V gene is TRBV3, the J gene TRBJ2-4; 11 bases align to TRBD2. This CDR3 contains 15 residues. Germline-derived CDR1 and CDR2 are SNHLY and FYNGKV (reference sequence). J was trimmed by 0 bases and V by 6 bases; bases with no gene match: 2. The sequenced CDR3 bases are TGTGCCAGCAGTGGGACTGGGGGTAGTCAAAACACCTTGTAC. Translating it yields CASSGTGGSQNTLY. Given in full, the CDR3 is CASSGTGGSQNTLYF. Supplemented by reference TRBV3 and TRBJ2-4, the full variable domain reads GPKVLQIPSHQIIDMGQMVTLNCDPVSNHLYFYWYKQILGQQMEFLVNFYNGKVMEKSKLFKDQFSVERPDGSYFTLKIQPTALEDSAVYFCASSGTGGSQNTLYFGAGTRLSVL.

In regard to this clone: Germline and genes: mouse. The read terminates 1 residue ahead of where the CDR3 ends, so the germline J gene completes it. V gene TRBV26 combines with J gene TRBJ2-5; D perhaps matches TRBD1 (6 bases). This CDR3 has 13 amino acids. Per the germline V gene, CDR1 is KGHPV and CDR2 is FQNQEV (reference sequence). V lost 2 bases and J lost 6, with 9 bases in between. The part of the CDR3 DNA that was read is TGTGCCAGCAGTCTGCGCAGGGGTGACACCCAGTAC. It specifies CASSLRRGDTQY. The entire CDR3 sequence reads CASSLRRGDTQYF.

In the case of this clone: The genes and germline here are from mouse. The CDR3 end lies 1 residue beyond the end of the read and is filled in from the germline J gene. V is TRBV12-2 and J is TRBJ2-7; 7 bases align to TRBD1. Germline values: CDR1 SGHLS, CDR2 HYDKME. Losses at the gene ends were 3 bases for V and 4 bases for J; bases not matched to a gene: 2. CDR3 length: 12 amino acids. CDR3 DNA, as far as it was read: TGTGCCAGCTCTTGGGACAGATATGAACAGTAC. Its protein is CASSWDRYEQY. The CDR3 in its entirety is CASSWDRYEQYF.

A few counts support this clone. Genes here carry mouse names. Coverage ceases 1 residue before the CDR3 finishes, and the germline J gene fills in the end. V usage is TRBV2 and J usage is TRBJ2-7; tentatively, D is TRBD1 or TRBD2 (5 bases each). Germline V gene lookup returns CDR1 LGHNA and CDR2 YSYQKL. Trimming shortened V by 4 bases and J by 6 bases, and 10 bases separated the two germline ends. The CDR3 sequence is 12 residues long. CDR3 amino acids: CASSPPGTEQYF. The CDR3 DNA, read in part, is TGTGCCAGCAGCCCTCCCGGGACTGAACAGTAC.

On this clone itself: Gene names denote mouse genes. The read comes to an end 1 residue before the CDR3 does, leaving the germline J gene to fill in the end. The gene calls are TRBV19 and TRBJ1-6; 11 positions match TRBD1. TRBJ1-6 is filed as an ORF, its function uncertain. The V gene's germline CDR1 is FNHDT and CDR2 SITEND (reference sequence). Losses at the gene ends were 5 bases for V and 7 bases for J; bases not matched to a gene: 2. CDR3 size: 14 residues. The CDR3 sequence is CASSRDRGNSPLYF. Incomplete CDR3 DNA: TGTGCCAGCAGCCGGGACAGGGGGAATTCGCCCCTCTAC.

With respect to this clone: All gene names here are mouse names. Coverage ceases 1 residue before the CDR3 finishes, and the germline J gene fills in the end. This sequence joins TRBV3 and TRBJ2-2, with TRBD2 matching over 11 bases. With V trimmed by 5 bases and J by 7 bases, 3 bases remained unmatched. The CDR3 extends over 14 amino acids. CDR1 is SNHLY and CDR2 is FYNGKV in the germline V gene (reference sequence). The part of the CDR3 DNA that was read is TGTGCCAGCAGCCTGACTGGGGGGGTCGGGCAGCTCTAC. It translates to CASSLTGGVGQLY. From start to end, the CDR3 is CASSLTGGVGQLYF.

In its sample, this clone was seen a few times. Gene names and germline refer to mouse. CDR3 DNA (partial): TGTGCCAGCAGCTCCTGGACTGGGGGATATGAACAGTAC. It translates to CASSSWTGGYEQY. The CDR3, in full, reads CASSSWTGGYEQYF. The chain couples TRBV4 to TRBJ2-7; TRBD2 matches 10 bases. The read falls 1 residue short of the CDR3 end, and the missing part is taken from the germline J gene. The CDR3 extends over 14 amino acids. Germline CDR1 LGHDT, CDR2 YNNKQL (reference sequence). J was trimmed by 4 bases and V by 4 bases; bases with no gene match: 4.

This clone is termed medium-sized. Gene names are mouse gene names. Coverage ceases 1 residue before the CDR3 finishes, and the germline J gene fills in the end. The V and J genes are TRBV13-3 and TRBJ2-2; 9 positions agree with TRBD1. CDR3 length equals 15 residues. Unmatched junction bases numbered 5, after V lost 4 bases and J lost 4 bases. Per the germline V gene, CDR1 is NNHDY and CDR2 is SYVADS. The CDR3 DNA, read in part, is TGTGCCAGCAGTAACAGGGGGCAAGGCACCGGGCAGCTCTAC. This encodes CASSNRGQGTGQLY. In full, the CDR3 reads CASSNRGQGTGQLYF.

This clone was found a few times. Mouse gene names apply. The sequence runs out 1 residue before the end of the CDR3; the remainder is reconstructed from the germline J gene. This rearrangement joins TRBV17 to TRBJ1-4, with a tentative D call TRBD1 (6 bases). With 5 bases removed from V and 5 bases from J, the gap between germline ends came to 12 bases. The CDR3 is 14 residues long. The germline V gene encodes CDR1 MNHDT and CDR2 YYDKIL. The CDR3 here is CASSVQGGNERLFF. The part of the CDR3 DNA that was read is TGTGCTAGCAGTGTACAGGGAGGGAACGAAAGATTATTT.

Remarks on this clone: Gene names are the mouse ones. The DNA ends 1 residue before the CDR3 does, and the rest of the CDR3 is filled in from the germline J gene. The rearrangement joins TRBV3 to TRBJ2-3; D not certain. The CDR3 is 14 amino acids. Per germline, CDR1 SNHLY and CDR2 FYNGKV (reference sequence). Between the trimmed V and J ends, which lost 1 base and 0 bases, there was a span of 5 bases. This CDR3 reads CASSLVRSAETLYF. Incomplete CDR3 DNA: TGTGCCAGCAGCTTAGTCAGAAGTGCAGAAACGCTGTAT.

A remark on this clone: Here the gene names and germline are mouse. The read finishes 1 residue shy of the CDR3 end, and the germline J gene is used to complete it. The genes are TRBV13-1 and TRBJ2-3, with a weak D call TRBD1 (6 bases). This CDR3 has 15 amino acids. Trimming took off 3 bases at V and 0 bases at J, with 11 bases between the two ends. Germline V gene sequence: CDR1 NSHNY, CDR2 SYGAGN. Partial CDR3 DNA: TGTGCCAGCAGTGGGGGACAATCTAGTGCAGAAACGCTGTAT. As protein: CASSGGQSSAETLY. The entire CDR3 protein is CASSGGQSSAETLYF.

This clone occurred a few times. Genes and germline come from the mouse. The read ends 1 residue before the CDR3 terminus; that terminus is restored from the germline J gene. The chain recombines TRBV23 with TRBJ1-3; the DNA was not compared with TRBD1, the D call given in the table. The CDR3 totals 15 residues. Germline assignment: CDR1 KGHTA and CDR2 FQNQQP. CDR3 amino acids: CSSSQSASSGNTLYF. CDR3 bases read: TGCTCCAGCAGTCAATCCGCCAGTTCTGGAAATACGCTCTAT.

This clone came up a few times. Mouse gene names apply. The sequenced fragment ends 1 residue before the CDR3 boundary, so the rest is inferred from the germline J gene. This chain connects TRBV16 to TRBJ1-2, with unresolved D. The germline V gene has CDR1 SGHSA and CDR2 FRNQAP. CDR3 length: 12 residues. With 0 bases removed from V and 5 bases from J, the gap between germline ends came to 4 bases. CDR3 DNA, as far as it was read: TGTGCAAGCAGCTTAGAAGGTTCCGACTACACC. This encodes CASSLEGSDYT. The whole CDR3 sequence is CASSLEGSDYTF.

A note on this clone: Here the gene names and germline are mouse. The read stops 1 residue short of the end of the CDR3; the missing end is completed from the germline J gene. J is TRBJ2-3 and V is TRBV13-2; 8 bases align to TRBD2. This CDR3 region has 17 residues. With V trimmed by 0 bases and J by 0 bases, 6 bases remained unmatched. Germline-derived CDR1 and CDR2 are NNHNN and SYGAGS (reference sequence). The covered CDR3 bases are TGTGCCAGCGGTGATGCAGTAACTGGGGGTAGTGCAGAAACGCTGTAT. Protein: CASGDAVTGGSAETLY. The whole CDR3 protein is CASGDAVTGGSAETLYF.

Notes on this clone: Gene names follow the mouse nomenclature. The CDR3 end is not reached by the read, which stops 1 residue before it; the germline J gene fills it in. V is TRBV12-2 and J is TRBJ2-4; a possible D gene is TRBD1 (7 bases). The CDR3 is 14 residues long. Germline values: CDR1 SGHLS, CDR2 HYDKME. Trimming took 0 bases from V and 3 from J, leaving 9 bases between them. The CDR3 sequence: CASSLEGAQNTLYF. The sequenced CDR3 bases are TGTGCCAGCTCTCTCGAGGGGGCGCAAAACACCTTGTAC.

By proportion, this clone is large. Mouse gene names apply. The CDR3 end is not reached by the read, which stops 1 residue before it; the germline J gene fills it in. The chain links TRBV26 to TRBJ2-7; no clear D. Germline CDR1 is KGHPV and CDR2 is FQNQEV (reference sequence). The CDR3 has 11 residues. V shed 5 bases and J shed 5 bases, with 7 bases lying between them. Here the CDR3 reads CASSLQNEQYF. The CDR3 bases that were read are TGTGCCAGCAGTTTACAAAATGAACAGTAC.

A remark on this clone: These gene names are mouse names. The read halts 1 residue ahead of the CDR3 end, with the missing end drawn from the germline J gene. J is TRBJ2-3 and V is TRBV31; 7 bases align to TRBD2. V was pared by 4 bases and J by 0 bases, with 4 bases of the junction left unmatched. The CDR3 spans 14 residues. CDR1 is GKSSPN, CDR2 SITVG, per germline. CDR3 residues: CAWTGGSSAETLYF. The DNA read from the CDR3 is TGTGCCTGGACTGGGGGTTCTAGTGCAGAAACGCTGTAT.

In regard to this clone: The gene symbols are mouse symbols. The DNA ends 1 residue before the CDR3 does, and the rest of the CDR3 is filled in from the germline J gene. This chain links TRBV12-2 with TRBJ2-5; the match to TRBD1 covers 9 bases. Losses at the gene ends were 0 bases for V and 4 bases for J; bases not matched to a gene: 4. Germline V lookup: CDR1 SGHLS, CDR2 HYDKME. The CDR3 has 15 residues. CDR3 protein: CASSLDRDREDTQYF. CDR3 DNA, as far as it was read: TGTGCCAGCTCTCTCGACCGGGACAGGGAAGACACCCAGTAC. Full variable domain (missing parts from reference TRBV12-2 and TRBJ2-5): NSGVVQSPRYIIKGKGERSILKCIPISGHLSVAWYQQTQGQELKFFIQHYDKMERDKGNLPSRFSVQQFDDYHSEMNMSALELEDSAVYFCASSLDRDREDTQYFGPGTRLLVL.

In the case of this clone: All gene names here are mouse names. The sequence runs out 1 residue before the end of the CDR3; the remainder is reconstructed from the germline J gene. This chain uses TRBV17 with TRBJ2-4; D is uncertain. Germline lookup yields CDR1 MNHDT and CDR2 YYDKIL. The CDR3 covers 11 residues. Trimming stripped 3 bases from V and 7 bases from J, with 5 bases between. The sequenced CDR3 bases are TGTGCTAGCAGTAGGCCGGACACCTTGTAC. Its translation is CASSRPDTLY. The entire CDR3 sequence reads CASSRPDTLYF.

Comment on this clone: Any gene name here is a mouse gene name. The read ends 1 residue early relative to the CDR3; the germline J gene fills the gap. V and J are TRBV26 and TRBJ2-5, with 14 bases fitting TRBD2. The CDR3 covers 17 residues. Germline V CDR1 and CDR2: KGHPV, FQNQEV (reference sequence). V lost 4 bases to trimming and J lost 2 bases; unmatched junction nucleotides: 5. CDR3 amino acids: CASSPGLGGRVQDTQYF. The part of the CDR3 DNA that was read is TGTGCCAGCAGTCCGGGACTGGGGGGGCGCGTCCAAGACACCCAGTAC.